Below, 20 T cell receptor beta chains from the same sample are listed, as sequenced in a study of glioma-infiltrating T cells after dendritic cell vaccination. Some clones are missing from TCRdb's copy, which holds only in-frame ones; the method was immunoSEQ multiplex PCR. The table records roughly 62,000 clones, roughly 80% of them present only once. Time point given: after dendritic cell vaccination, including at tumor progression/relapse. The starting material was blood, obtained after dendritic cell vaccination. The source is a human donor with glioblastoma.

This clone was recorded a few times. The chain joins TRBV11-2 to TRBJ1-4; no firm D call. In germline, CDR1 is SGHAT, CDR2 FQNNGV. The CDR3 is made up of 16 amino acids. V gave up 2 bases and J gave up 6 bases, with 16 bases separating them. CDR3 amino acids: CASSLTAGHGDEKLFF. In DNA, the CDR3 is TGTGCCAGCAGCTTAACGGCGGGTCACGGGGATGAAAAACTGTTTTTT.

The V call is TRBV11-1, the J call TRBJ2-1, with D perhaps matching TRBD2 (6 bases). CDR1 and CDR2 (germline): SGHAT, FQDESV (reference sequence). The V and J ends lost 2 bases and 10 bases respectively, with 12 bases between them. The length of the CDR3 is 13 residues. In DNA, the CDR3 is TGTGCCAGCAGCTTAAATCGCGGAGGGGAGCAGTTCTTC. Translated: CASSLNRGGEQFF.

The CDR3 region is CASSLGGTATYNEQFF. The CDR3 DNA reads TGTGCCAGCAGCCTTGGGGGGACAGCGACCTACAATGAGCAGTTCTTC. The chain recombines TRBV5-4 with TRBJ2-1; TRBD1 is a possible D gene (7 bases). V was cut by 4 bases and J by 2 bases, with 16 bases left in between. Per germline, CDR1 SGHNT and CDR2 YYREEE (reference sequence). The CDR3 has 16 residues. Drawing the rest from reference TRBV5-4 and TRBJ2-1, the complete variable domain is ETGVTQSPTHLIKTRGQQVTLRCSSQSGHNTVSWYQQALGQGPQFIFQYYREEENGRGNFPPRFSGLQFPNYSSELNVNALELDDSALYLCASSLGGTATYNEQFFGPGTRLTVL.

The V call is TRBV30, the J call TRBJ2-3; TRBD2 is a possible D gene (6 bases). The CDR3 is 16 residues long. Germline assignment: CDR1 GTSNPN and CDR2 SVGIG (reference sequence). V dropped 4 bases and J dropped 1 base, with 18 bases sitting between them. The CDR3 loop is CAWNRELGLRTDTQYF. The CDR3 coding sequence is TGTGCCTGGAACCGGGAACTGGGACTTCGCACAGATACGCAGTATTTT.

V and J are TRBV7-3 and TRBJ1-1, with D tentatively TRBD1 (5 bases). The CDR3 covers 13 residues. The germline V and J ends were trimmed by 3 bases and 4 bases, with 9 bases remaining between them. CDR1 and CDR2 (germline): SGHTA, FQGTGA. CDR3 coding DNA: TGTGCCAGCAGCTTCGGGGGTGGCACTGAAGCTTTCTTT. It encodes CASSFGGGTEAFF.

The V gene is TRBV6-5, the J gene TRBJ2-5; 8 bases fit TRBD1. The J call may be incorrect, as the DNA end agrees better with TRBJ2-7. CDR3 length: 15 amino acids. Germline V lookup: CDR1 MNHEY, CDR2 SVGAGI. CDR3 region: CASSYGGQGKHEQYF. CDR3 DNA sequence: TGTGCCAGCAGTTACGGCGGACAGGGAAAGCACGAGCAGTACTTC.

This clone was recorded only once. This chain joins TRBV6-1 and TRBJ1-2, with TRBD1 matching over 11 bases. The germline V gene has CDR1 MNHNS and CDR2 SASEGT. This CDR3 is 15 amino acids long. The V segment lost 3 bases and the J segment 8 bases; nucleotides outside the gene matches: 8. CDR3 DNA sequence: TGTGCCAGCAGTGACCCCGGGACAGGGGGAAACGGCTACACCTTC. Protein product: CASSDPGTGGNGYTF.

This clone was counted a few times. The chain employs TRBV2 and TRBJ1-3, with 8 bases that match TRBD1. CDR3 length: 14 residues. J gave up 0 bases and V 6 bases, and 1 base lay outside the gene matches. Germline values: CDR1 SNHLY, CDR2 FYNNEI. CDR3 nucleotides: TGTGCCAGCAGGGGACAGGTCTCTGGAAACACCATATATTTT. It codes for CASRGQVSGNTIYF.

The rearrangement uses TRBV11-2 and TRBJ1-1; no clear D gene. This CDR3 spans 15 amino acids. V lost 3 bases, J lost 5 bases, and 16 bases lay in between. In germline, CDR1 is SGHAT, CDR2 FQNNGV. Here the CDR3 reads CASSFRTTFGTEAFF. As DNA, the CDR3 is TGTGCCAGCAGCTTTCGGACTACCTTTGGGACTGAAGCTTTCTTT.

The CDR3 sequence: CASSRGPPGQGIYEQYF. CDR3 DNA: TGTGCCAGCAGCCGAGGGCCCCCGGGACAGGGAATTTACGAGCAGTACTTC. The chain employs TRBV7-2 and TRBJ2-7, with TRBD1 matching over 9 bases. Germline values: CDR1 SGHTA, CDR2 FQGNSA. Losses at the gene ends were 5 bases for V and 4 bases for J; bases not matched to a gene: 15. The CDR3 runs 17 residues. The whole variable domain, remainder taken from reference TRBV7-2 and TRBJ2-7, is GAGVSQSPSNKVTEKGKDVELRCDPISGHTALYWYRQSLGQGLEFLIYFQGNSAPDKSGLPSDRFSAERTGGSVSTLTIQRTQQEDSAVYLCASSRGPPGQGIYEQYFGPGTRLTVT.

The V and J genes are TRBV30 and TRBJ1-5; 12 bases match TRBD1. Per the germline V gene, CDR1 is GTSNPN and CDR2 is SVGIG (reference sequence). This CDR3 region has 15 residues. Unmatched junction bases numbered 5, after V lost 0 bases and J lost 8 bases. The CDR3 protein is CAWSVPGQGAKPQHF. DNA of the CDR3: TGTGCCTGGAGTGTACCGGGACAGGGGGCGAAGCCCCAGCATTTT.

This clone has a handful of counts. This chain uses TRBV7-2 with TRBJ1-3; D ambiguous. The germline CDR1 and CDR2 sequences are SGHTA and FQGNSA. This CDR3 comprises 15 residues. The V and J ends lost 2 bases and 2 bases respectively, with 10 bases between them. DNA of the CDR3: TGTGCCAGCAGCTTACCCAGAGGGCCTGGAAACACCATATATTTT. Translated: CASSLPRGPGNTIYF. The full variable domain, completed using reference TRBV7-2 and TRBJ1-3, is GAGVSQSPSNKVTEKGKDVELRCDPISGHTALYWYRQSLGQGLEFLIYFQGNSAPDKSGLPSDRFSAERTGGSVSTLTIQRTQQEDSAVYLCASSLPRGPGNTIYFGEGSWLTVV.

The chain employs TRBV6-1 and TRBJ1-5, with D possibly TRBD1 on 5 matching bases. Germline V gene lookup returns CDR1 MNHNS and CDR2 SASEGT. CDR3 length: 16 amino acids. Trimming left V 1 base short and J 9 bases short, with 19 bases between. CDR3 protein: CASSEGSRSGYVPQHF. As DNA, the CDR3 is TGTGCCAGCAGTGAAGGATCCCGGTCAGGGTATGTGCCCCAGCATTTT.

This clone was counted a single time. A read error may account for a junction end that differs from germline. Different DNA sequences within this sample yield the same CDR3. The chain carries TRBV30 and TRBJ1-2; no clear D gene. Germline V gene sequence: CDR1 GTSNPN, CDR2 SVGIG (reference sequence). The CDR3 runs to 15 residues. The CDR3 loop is CAWTRPQNTNYGYTF. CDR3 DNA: TGTGCCTGGACCCGCCCTCAGAATACTAACTATGGTTACACCTTC.

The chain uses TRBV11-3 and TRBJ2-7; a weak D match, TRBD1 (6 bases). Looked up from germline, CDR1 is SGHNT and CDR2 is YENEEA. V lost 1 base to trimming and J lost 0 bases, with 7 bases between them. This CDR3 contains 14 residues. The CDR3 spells CASSLGGHSYEQYF. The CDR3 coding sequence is TGTGCCAGCAGCTTAGGGGGGCACTCCTACGAGCAGTACTTC.

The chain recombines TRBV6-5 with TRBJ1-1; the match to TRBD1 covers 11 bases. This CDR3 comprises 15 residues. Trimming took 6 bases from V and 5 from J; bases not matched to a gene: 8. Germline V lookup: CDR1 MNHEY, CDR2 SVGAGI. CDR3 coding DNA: TGTGCCAGCAGACAAGGACAGGGGGCCCAAACTGAAGCTTTCTTT. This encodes CASRQGQGAQTEAFF.

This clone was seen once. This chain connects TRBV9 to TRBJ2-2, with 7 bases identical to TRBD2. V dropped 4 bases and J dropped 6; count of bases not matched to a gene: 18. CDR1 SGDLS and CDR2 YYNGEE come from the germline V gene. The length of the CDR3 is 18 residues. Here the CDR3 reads CASSPYPRVGGSPGELFF. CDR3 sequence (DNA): TGTGCCAGCAGCCCCTACCCCCGTGTGGGGGGGTCACCCGGGGAGCTGTTTTTT.

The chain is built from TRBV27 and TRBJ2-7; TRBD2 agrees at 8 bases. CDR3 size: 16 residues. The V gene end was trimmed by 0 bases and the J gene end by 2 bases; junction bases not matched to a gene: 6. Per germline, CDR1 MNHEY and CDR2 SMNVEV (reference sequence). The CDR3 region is CASSLSGAGGPYEQYF. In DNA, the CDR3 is TGTGCCAGCAGTTTATCGGGGGCGGGGGGCCCCTACGAGCAGTACTTC.

The CDR3 DNA reads as TGTGCCAGCCACCCCCGGGGGGAGGACACTGAAGCTTTCTTT. It encodes CASHPRGEDTEAFF. This chain joins TRBV19 and TRBJ1-1, with D perhaps TRBD1 (5 bases). V lost 9 bases and J 3 bases, leaving 17 bases between the germline ends. This CDR3 comprises 14 residues. Germline V gives CDR1 LNHDA, CDR2 SQIVND (reference sequence).

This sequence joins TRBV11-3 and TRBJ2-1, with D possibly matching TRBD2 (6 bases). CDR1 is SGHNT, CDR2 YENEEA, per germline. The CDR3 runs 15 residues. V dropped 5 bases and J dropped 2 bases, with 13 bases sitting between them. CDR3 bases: TGTGCCAGCAGCCCCGGACGGGAGACCTACAATGAGCAGTTCTTC. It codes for CASSPGRETYNEQFF.